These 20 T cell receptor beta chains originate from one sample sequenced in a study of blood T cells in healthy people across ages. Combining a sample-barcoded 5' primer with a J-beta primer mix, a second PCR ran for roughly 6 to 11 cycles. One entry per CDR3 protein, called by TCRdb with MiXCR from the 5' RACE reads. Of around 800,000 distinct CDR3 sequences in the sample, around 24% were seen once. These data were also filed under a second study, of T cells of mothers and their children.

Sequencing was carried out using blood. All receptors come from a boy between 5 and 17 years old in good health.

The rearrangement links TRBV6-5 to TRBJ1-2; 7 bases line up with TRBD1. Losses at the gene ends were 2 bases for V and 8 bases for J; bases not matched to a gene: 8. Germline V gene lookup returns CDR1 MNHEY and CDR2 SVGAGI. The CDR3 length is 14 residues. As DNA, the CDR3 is TGTGCCAGCAGTTACGGGGGCAAGACAGGGGGCTACACCTTC. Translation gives CASSYGGKTGGYTF.

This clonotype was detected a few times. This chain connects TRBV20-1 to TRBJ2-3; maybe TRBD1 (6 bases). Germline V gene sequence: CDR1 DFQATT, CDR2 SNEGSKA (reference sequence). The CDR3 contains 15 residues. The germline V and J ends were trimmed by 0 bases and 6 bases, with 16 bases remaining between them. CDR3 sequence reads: CSARDSRGPGDTQYF. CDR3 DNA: TGCAGTGCTAGAGATAGCAGGGGACCGGGGGATACGCAGTATTTT.

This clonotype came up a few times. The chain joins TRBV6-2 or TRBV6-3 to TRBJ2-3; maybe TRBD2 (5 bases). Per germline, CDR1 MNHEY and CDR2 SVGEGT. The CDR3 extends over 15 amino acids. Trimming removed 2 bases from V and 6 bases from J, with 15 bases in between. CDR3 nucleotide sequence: TGTGCCAGCAGTTACGGCTTAACGGGGAAGGATACGCAGTATTTT. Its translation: CASSYGLTGKDTQYF.

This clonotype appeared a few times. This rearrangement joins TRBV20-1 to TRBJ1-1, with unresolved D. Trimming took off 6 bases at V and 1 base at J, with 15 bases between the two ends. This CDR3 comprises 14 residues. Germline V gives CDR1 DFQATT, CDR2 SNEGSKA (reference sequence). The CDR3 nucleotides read TGCAGTGCCCGTGGAGCTTGGGGGAACACTGAAGCTTTCTTT. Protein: CSARGAWGNTEAFF.

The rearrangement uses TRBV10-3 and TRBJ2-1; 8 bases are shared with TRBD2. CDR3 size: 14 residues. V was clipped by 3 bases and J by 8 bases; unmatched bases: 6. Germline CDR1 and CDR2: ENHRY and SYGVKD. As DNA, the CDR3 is TGTGCCATCAGTGATTCTGGACTAGCCTATGAGCAGTTCTTC. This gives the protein CAISDSGLAYEQFF.

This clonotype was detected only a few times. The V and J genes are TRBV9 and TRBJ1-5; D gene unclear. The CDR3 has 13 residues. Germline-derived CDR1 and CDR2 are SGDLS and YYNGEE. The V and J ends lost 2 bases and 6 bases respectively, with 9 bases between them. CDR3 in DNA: TGTGCCAGCAGCGTTAGTCTCAGTCAGCCCCAGCATTTT. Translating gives CASSVSLSQPQHF.

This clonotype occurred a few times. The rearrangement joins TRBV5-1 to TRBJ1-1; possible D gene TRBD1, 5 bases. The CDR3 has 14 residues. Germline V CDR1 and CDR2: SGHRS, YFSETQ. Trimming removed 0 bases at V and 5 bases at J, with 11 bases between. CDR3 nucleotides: TGCGCCAGCAGCTTGGTGGGGCCGGAGACTGAAGCTTTCTTT. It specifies CASSLVGPETEAFF. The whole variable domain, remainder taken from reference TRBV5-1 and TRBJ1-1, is KAGVTQTPRYLIKTRGQQVTLSCSPISGHRSVSWYQQTPGQGLQFLFEYFSETQRNKGNFPGRFSGRQFSNSRSEMNVSTLELGDSALYLCASSLVGPETEAFFGQGTRLTVV.

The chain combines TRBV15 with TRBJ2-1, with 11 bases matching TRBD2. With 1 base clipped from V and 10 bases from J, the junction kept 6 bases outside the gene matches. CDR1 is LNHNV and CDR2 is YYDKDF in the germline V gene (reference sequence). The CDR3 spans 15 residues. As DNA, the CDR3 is TGTGCCACCAGCAGAGGAGGGACTAGCGGAAAGGAGCAGTTCTTC. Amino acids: CATSRGGTSGKEQFF.

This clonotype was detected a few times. The CDR3 sequence is CASSMTQEGHEQYF. CDR3 coding DNA: TGTGCCAGCAGTATGACTCAAGAGGGCCACGAGCAGTACTTC. The chain joins TRBV7-6 to TRBJ2-7, with D perhaps TRBD2 (5 bases). Trimming took off 6 bases at V and 5 bases at J, with 17 bases between the two ends. The CDR3 has 14 amino acids. Germline CDR1 and CDR2: SGHVS and FNYEAQ.

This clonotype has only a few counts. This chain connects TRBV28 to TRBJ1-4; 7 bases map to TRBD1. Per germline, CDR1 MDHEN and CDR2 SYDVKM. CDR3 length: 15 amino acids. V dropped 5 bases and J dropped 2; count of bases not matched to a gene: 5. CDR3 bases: TGTGCCAGCAGTCTTCGACAGGGTACTAATGAAAAACTGTTTTTT. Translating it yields CASSLRQGTNEKLFF.

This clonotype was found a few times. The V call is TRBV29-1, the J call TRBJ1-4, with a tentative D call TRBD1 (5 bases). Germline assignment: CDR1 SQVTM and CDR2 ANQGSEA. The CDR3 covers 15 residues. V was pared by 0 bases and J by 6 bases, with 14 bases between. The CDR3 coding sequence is TGCAGCGTTGAAGATCGAACCGGGGGTTATGAAAAACTGTTTTTT. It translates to CSVEDRTGGYEKLFF.

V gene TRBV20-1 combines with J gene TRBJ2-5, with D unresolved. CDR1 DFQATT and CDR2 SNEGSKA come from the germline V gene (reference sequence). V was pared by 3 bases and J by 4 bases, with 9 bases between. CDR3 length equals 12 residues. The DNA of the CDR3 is TGCAGTGCTAGTAACAGTCCAGAGACCCAGTACTTC. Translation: CSASNSPETQYF.

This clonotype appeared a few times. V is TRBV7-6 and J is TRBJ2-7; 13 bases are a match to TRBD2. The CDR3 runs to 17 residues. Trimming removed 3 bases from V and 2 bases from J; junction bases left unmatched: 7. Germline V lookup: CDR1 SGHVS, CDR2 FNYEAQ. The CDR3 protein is CASSLTRLAGGPYEQYF. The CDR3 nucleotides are TGTGCCAGCAGCTTGACCCGACTAGCGGGGGGCCCCTACGAGCAGTACTTC.

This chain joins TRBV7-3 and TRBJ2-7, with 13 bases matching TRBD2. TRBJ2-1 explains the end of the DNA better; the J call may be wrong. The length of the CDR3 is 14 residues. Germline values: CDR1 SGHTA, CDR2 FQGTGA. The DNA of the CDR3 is TGTGCCAGCAGCCCGACTAGCGGGAGGAATGAGCAGTTCTTC. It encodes CASSPTSGRNEQFF.

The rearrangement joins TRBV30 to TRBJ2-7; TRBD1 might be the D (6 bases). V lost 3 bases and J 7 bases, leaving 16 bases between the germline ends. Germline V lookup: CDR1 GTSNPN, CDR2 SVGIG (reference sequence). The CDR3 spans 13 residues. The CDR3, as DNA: TGTGCCTGGAGAGGGACATTGAGGAGGGAGCAGTACTTC. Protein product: CAWRGTLRREQYF.

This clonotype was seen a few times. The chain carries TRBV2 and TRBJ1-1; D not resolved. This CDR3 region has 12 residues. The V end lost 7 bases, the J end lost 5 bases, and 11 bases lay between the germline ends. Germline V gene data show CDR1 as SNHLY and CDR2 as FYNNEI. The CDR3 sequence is CASISDGTEAFF. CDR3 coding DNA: TGTGCCAGCATTTCGGATGGTACTGAAGCTTTCTTT.

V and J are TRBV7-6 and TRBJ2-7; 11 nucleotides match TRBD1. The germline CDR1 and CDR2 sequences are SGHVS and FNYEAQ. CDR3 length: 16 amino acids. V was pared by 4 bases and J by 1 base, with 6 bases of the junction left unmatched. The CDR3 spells CASSSPGQGGSYEQYF. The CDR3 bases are TGTGCCAGCAGCTCTCCGGGACAGGGGGGATCCTACGAGCAGTACTTC.

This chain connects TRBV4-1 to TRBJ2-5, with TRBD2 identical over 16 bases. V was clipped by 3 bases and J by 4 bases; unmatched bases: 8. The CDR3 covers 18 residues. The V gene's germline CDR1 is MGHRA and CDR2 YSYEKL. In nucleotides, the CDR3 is TGCGCCAGCAGCCATACGGGACTAGCGGGGGGGATCGGAGAGACCCAGTACTTC. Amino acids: CASSHTGLAGGIGETQYF.

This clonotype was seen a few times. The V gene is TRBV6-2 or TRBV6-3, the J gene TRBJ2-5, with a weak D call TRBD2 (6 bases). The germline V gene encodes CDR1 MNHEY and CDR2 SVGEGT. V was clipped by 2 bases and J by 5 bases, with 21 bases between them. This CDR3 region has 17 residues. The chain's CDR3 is CASSYAPGVYPGETQYF. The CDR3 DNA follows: TGTGCCAGCAGTTACGCCCCGGGGGTGTACCCCGGGGAGACCCAGTACTTC.

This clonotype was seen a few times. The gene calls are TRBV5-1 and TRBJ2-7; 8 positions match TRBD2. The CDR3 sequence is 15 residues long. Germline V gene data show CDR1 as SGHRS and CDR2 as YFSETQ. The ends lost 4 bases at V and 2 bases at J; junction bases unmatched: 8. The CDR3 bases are TGCGCCAGCAGCCTAGCCGGGGGGGCCCCCTACGAGCAGTACTTC. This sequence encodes CASSLAGGAPYEQYF.